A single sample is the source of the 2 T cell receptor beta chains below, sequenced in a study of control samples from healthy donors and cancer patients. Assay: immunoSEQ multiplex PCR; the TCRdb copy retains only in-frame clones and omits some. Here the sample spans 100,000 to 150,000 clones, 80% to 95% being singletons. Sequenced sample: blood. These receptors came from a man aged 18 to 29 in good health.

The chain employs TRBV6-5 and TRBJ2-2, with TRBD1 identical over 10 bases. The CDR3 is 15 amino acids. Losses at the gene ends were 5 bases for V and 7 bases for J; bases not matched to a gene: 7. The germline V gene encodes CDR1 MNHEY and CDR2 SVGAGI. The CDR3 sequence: CASSRGQGVVGELFF. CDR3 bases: TGTGCCAGCAGTCGTGGACAGGGGGTGGTCGGGGAGCTGTTTTTT.

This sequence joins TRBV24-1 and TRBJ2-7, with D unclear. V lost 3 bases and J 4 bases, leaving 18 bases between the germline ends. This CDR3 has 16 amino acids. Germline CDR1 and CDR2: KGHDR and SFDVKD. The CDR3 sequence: CATSDPPSPLRYEQYV. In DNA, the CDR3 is TGTGCCACCAGTGATCCCCCCTCCCCCCTCCGGTACGAGCAGTACGTC.